A single sample gave rise to the 17 T cell receptor beta chains below, sequenced in a study of long-term antiretroviral therapy in people with HIV. With survey level as its setting, the immunoSEQ assay was v3.0. The repertoire was sequenced with immunoSEQ multiplex PCR; TCRdb's copy has only in-frame clones and lacks some. Here the sample spans around 23,000 clones, roughly 80% being singletons. The source was unsorted PBMCs, collected 0.3 years after starting antiretroviral therapy. These receptors all come from a man aged 50-59 years with HIV.

The V gene is TRBV11-2, the J gene TRBJ1-3; D remains ambiguous. Per the germline V gene, CDR1 is SGHAT and CDR2 is FQNNGV. The CDR3 contains 16 residues. V was shortened by 1 base and J by 0 bases, with 10 bases between the two germline ends. The CDR3 spells CASSLVITSSGNTIYF. The CDR3 DNA is TGTGCCAGCAGCTTAGTTATAACGAGCTCTGGAAACACCATATATTTT.

This clone was seen more than once but under ten times. The V gene is TRBV5-4, the J gene TRBJ2-3; 9 bases map to TRBD2. Looked up from germline, CDR1 is SGHNT and CDR2 is YYREEE (reference sequence). The CDR3 is made up of 15 amino acids. With 0 bases clipped from V and 4 bases from J, the junction kept 3 bases outside the gene matches. The CDR3 loop is CASSLETSGPDTQYF. The DNA of the CDR3 is TGTGCCAGCAGCTTGGAGACTAGCGGACCAGATACGCAGTATTTT.

This chain joins TRBV7-2 and TRBJ1-5; D gene ambiguous. CDR3 size: 14 residues. Trimming cost V 5 bases and J 3 bases, with 11 bases left between them. CDR1 is SGHTA and CDR2 is FQGNSA in the germline V gene. CDR3 sequence: CASSPHGPNQPQHF. Here the CDR3 DNA reads TGTGCCAGCAGCCCCCACGGCCCCAATCAGCCCCAGCATTTT.

The chain links TRBV4-3 to TRBJ2-1, with 8 bases identical to TRBD2. This CDR3 has 15 residues. Trimming removed 4 bases from V and 4 bases from J; junction bases left unmatched: 6. The germline gives CDR1 LGHNA, CDR2 YSLEER. CDR3 sequence (DNA): TGCGCCAGCAGCCCAACCCGGGGGGGTTACAATGAGCAGTTCTTC. It translates to CASSPTRGGYNEQFF.

This chain uses TRBV11-3 with TRBJ2-2; a possible D gene is TRBD1 (5 bases). V was cut by 6 bases and J by 3 bases, with 11 bases left in between. Germline assignment: CDR1 SGHNT and CDR2 YENEEA. CDR3 length: 14 residues. In DNA form, the CDR3 reads TGTGCCAGCAGAATCGACAGTTACACCGGGGAGCTGTTTTTT. This encodes CASRIDSYTGELFF. Full variable domain (rest looked up from reference TRBV11-3 and TRBJ2-2): EAGVVQSPRYKIIEKKQPVAFWCNPISGHNTLYWYLQNLGQGPELLIRYENEEAVDDSQLPKDRFSAERLKGVDSTLKIQPAELGDSAVYLCASRIDSYTGELFFGEGSRLTVL.

This clone was counted a single time. The chain has TRBV15 and TRBJ2-7; D possibly corresponds to TRBD1 (5 bases). Trimming shortened V by 8 bases and J by 1 base, and 18 bases separated the two germline ends. The V gene's germline CDR1 is LNHNV and CDR2 YYDKDF (reference sequence). This CDR3 region has 15 residues. As DNA, the CDR3 is TGTGCCACCGGTCCTAGGGGTAGTCGGTCCTACGAGCAGTACTTC. Translating it yields CATGPRGSRSYEQYF.

The chain recombines TRBV13 with TRBJ2-5; 11 positions agree with TRBD1. The DNA end lines up better with TRBJ2-7; the J call may be wrong. The length of the CDR3 is 15 residues. Germline V CDR1 and CDR2: PRHDT, FYEKMQ (reference sequence). The CDR3 DNA follows: TGTGCCAGCAGCCGAGGGGGACAGGGGGCCTACGAGCAGTACTTC. Translated: CASSRGGQGAYEQYF.

The CDR3 loop reads CATSSSGSSYEQYF. CDR3 bases: TGTGCCACCAGCAGTAGCGGGAGCTCCTACGAGCAGTACTTC. V usage is TRBV15 and J usage is TRBJ2-7; 9 bases are a match to TRBD2. J was trimmed by 0 bases and V by 3 bases; bases with no gene match: 0. Germline values: CDR1 LNHNV, CDR2 YYDKDF (reference sequence). The CDR3 is made up of 14 amino acids. Complete variable domain (other parts from reference TRBV15 and TRBJ2-7): DAMVIQNPRYQVTQFGKPVTLSCSQTLNHNVMYWYQQKSSQAPKLLFHYYDKDFNNEADTPDNFQSRRPNTSFCFLDIRSPGLGDTAMYLCATSSSGSSYEQYFGPGTRLTVT.

V and J are TRBV10-3 and TRBJ1-1, with TRBD1 as a possible D gene (6 bases). Germline V gives CDR1 ENHRY, CDR2 SYGVKD. This CDR3 has 14 residues. Trimming took 8 bases from V and 0 from J, leaving 13 bases between them. CDR3 region: CAIFSGALNTEAFF. The CDR3 nucleotides are TGTGCCATCTTTTCAGGGGCCCTGAACACTGAAGCTTTCTTT.

The chain is built from TRBV7-8 and TRBJ2-4; D may correspond to TRBD1 or TRBD2 (6 bases each). Germline CDR1 SGHVS, CDR2 FQNEAQ. The ends were cut back, 1 base at V and 1 base at J, with 17 bases in the middle. The CDR3 loop spans 18 amino acids. In DNA form, the CDR3 reads TGTGCCAGCAGCTTAGGTGGAGGGGGGACTGCGGCCAAAAACATTCAGTACTTC. Amino acids: CASSLGGGGTAAKNIQYF.

The genes are TRBV5-5 and TRBJ2-5; no clear D gene. The V end was cut by 2 bases, the J end by 4 bases, with 12 bases between. The CDR3 is made up of 14 amino acids. Germline V lookup: CDR1 SGHKS, CDR2 YYEKEE (reference sequence). The CDR3 bases are TGTGCCAGCAGCTTTGGCCGGGTTCGAGAGACCCAGTACTTC. Translated, it gives CASSFGRVRETQYF.

This sequence joins TRBV5-6 and TRBJ2-3, with 7 positions matching TRBD2. The V gene's germline CDR1 is SGHDT and CDR2 YYEEEE. V lost 3 bases and J lost 5; bases outside the gene matches: 3. The CDR3 is 13 residues long. The CDR3 reads CASSSGGRDTQYF. CDR3 coding DNA: TGTGCCAGCAGCTCCGGGGGGAGAGATACGCAGTATTTT.

The rearrangement uses TRBV28 and TRBJ2-7; 10 bases agree with TRBD1. Trimming cost V 8 bases and J 10 bases; bases outside gene matches: 5. This CDR3 is 11 amino acids long. The germline gives CDR1 MDHEN, CDR2 SYDVKM. CDR3 bases: TGTGCCAGCCAGTGGACAGGGGGACAGTACTTC. This sequence encodes CASQWTGGQYF.

The chain couples TRBV7-7 to TRBJ2-1; D perhaps matches TRBD2 (6 bases). This CDR3 is 13 amino acids long. Germline lookup yields CDR1 SSHAT and CDR2 FNYEAQ (reference sequence). The DNA of the CDR3 is TGTGCTAGCGGAACTAGTAGGGCCGATGAGCAGTTCTTC. Its protein is CASGTSRADEQFF.

The V call is TRBV6-5, the J call TRBJ2-7, with D perhaps matching TRBD2 (5 bases). Germline loops: CDR1 MNHEY, CDR2 SVGAGI. CDR3 length: 13 amino acids. Trimming left V 7 bases short and J 5 bases short, with 15 bases between. CDR3 bases: TGTGCCAGCAAGAGGGCCGGAGGTCACGAGCAGTACTTC. This sequence encodes CASKRAGGHEQYF.

The CDR3: CASSPQSTGNTIYF. The CDR3 nucleotides are TGTGCCAGCTCCCCCCAGAGCACTGGAAACACCATATATTTT. This sequence joins TRBV18 and TRBJ1-3; D not resolved. CDR1 and CDR2 from the germline V gene are KGHSH and LQKENI. Trimming pared 6 bases from V and 2 bases from J, leaving 11 bases between. CDR3 length: 14 residues.

The chain links TRBV11-3 to TRBJ2-3; maybe TRBD1 (6 bases). Deletions cut 5 bases from V and 2 bases from J, with 11 bases between. Germline lookup yields CDR1 SGHNT and CDR2 YENEEA. The CDR3 length is 14 residues. The CDR3 DNA sequence: TGTGCCAGCAGCCCCCGGGACACCACAGATACGCAGTATTTT. Protein sequence: CASSPRDTTDTQYF.